Shown below are 10 T cell receptor beta chains from a single sample sequenced in a study of beta chain features in type 1 diabetes. Isolated RNA was reverse transcribed in full, so expressed TCRB transcripts were sequenced. Data came from immunoSEQ multiplex PCR; TCRdb stores just in-frame clones and leaves some out. The data show 810,000 or so clones, with 15% to 20% seen just once and 0.023% held by the top ten. The sequenced material came from naive CD4+ T cells from blood. Every receptor here comes from a woman between 18 and 30 years old in good health.

The rearrangement uses TRBV2 and TRBJ2-1; D may be TRBD2 (5 bases). Trimming shortened V by 4 bases and J by 5 bases, and 6 bases separated the two germline ends. Germline CDR1 SNHLY, CDR2 FYNNEI. The CDR3 consists of 12 residues. CDR3 protein: CASSVGDNEQFF. CDR3 bases: TGTGCCAGCAGTGTGGGAGACAATGAGCAGTTCTTC.

This chain connects TRBV14 to TRBJ2-2, with TRBD2 matching over 14 bases. This CDR3 is built from 19 residues. V lost 5 bases and J lost 7; bases outside the gene matches: 15. Germline CDR1 is SGHDN and CDR2 is FVKESK. In DNA form, the CDR3 reads TGTGCCAGCAGCGGGTTCCCGGGACTAGCGGGAGTTGCGAACGGGGAGCTGTTTTTT. It translates to CASSGFPGLAGVANGELFF.

This chain joins TRBV29-1 and TRBJ2-1; D call uncertain. The V and J ends lost 4 bases and 0 bases respectively, with 19 bases between them. The germline CDR1 and CDR2 sequences are SQVTM and ANQGSEA. The CDR3 length is 17 residues. CDR3 DNA sequence: TGCAGCGTTGTAGTTCCGTACCCGAGAAACTCCTACAATGAGCAGTTCTTC. Translating it yields CSVVVPYPRNSYNEQFF.

Comments on this clone: Additional DNA sequences in this sample encode the identical CDR3. The V and J genes are TRBV9 and TRBJ2-1; no firm D call. The V end lost 3 bases, the J end lost 1 base, and 8 bases lay between the germline ends. Germline CDR1 and CDR2: SGDLS and YYNGEE. The CDR3 is 14 residues long. The DNA for the CDR3 is TGTGCCAGCAGCGCCGGTGGATCCTACAATGAGCAGTTCTTC. Translated, it gives CASSAGGSYNEQFF.

A few counts support this clone. The chain carries TRBV28 and TRBJ2-2; D not certain. V was shortened by 5 bases and J by 0 bases, with 10 bases between the two germline ends. This CDR3 spans 15 amino acids. The germline V gene encodes CDR1 MDHEN and CDR2 SYDVKM. The CDR3 bases are TGTGCCAGCAGTATCCGGACGGCGAACACCGGGGAGCTGTTTTTT. Amino acids: CASSIRTANTGELFF.

This clone came up a few times. This rearrangement joins TRBV7-9 to TRBJ2-3; TRBD1 is a possible D gene (6 bases). CDR1 is SEHNR, CDR2 FQNEAQ, per germline (reference sequence). The CDR3 runs to 14 residues. Trimming stripped 6 bases from V and 6 bases from J, with 16 bases between. The DNA of the CDR3 is TGTGCCAGCAGAACCGCCAGGGGTCCGGATACGCAGTATTTT. Translation gives CASRTARGPDTQYF.

This clone has only a few counts. The genes are TRBV5-1 and TRBJ2-2; either TRBD1 or TRBD2 may fit D (5 bases each). CDR3 length: 14 residues. Trimming shortened V by 7 bases and J by 0 bases, and 10 bases separated the two germline ends. Germline V gene lookup returns CDR1 SGHRS and CDR2 YFSETQ. CDR3: CASVEGPNTGELFF. In nucleotides, the CDR3 is TGCGCCAGCGTAGAGGGGCCGAACACCGGGGAGCTGTTTTTT.

There are a few counts of this clone. The chain carries TRBV6-6 and TRBJ2-3; TRBD2 is a possible D gene (5 bases). Germline V gene sequence: CDR1 MNHNY, CDR2 SVGAGI (reference sequence). V dropped 2 bases and J dropped 0 bases, with 12 bases sitting between them. The CDR3 contains 16 residues. In nucleotides, the CDR3 is TGTGCCAGCAGTTACCATCCGGGCGGGAGCACAGATACGCAGTATTTT. It encodes CASSYHPGGSTDTQYF.

The sample holds a few counts of this clone. The genes are TRBV5-4 and TRBJ2-1; TRBD2 matches 8 bases. CDR3 length: 12 amino acids. Germline CDR1 is SGHNT and CDR2 is YYREEE (reference sequence). The J segment lost 10 bases and the V segment lost 2 bases, leaving 2 bases of the junction unmatched. This CDR3 reads CASSLLAVEQFF. For the CDR3, the DNA is TGTGCCAGCAGCTTACTAGCGGTGGAGCAGTTCTTC. Variable domain in full (rest from reference TRBV5-4 and TRBJ2-1): ETGVTQSPTHLIKTRGQQVTLRCSSQSGHNTVSWYQQALGQGPQFIFQYYREEENGRGNFPPRFSGLQFPNYSSELNVNALELDDSALYLCASSLLAVEQFFGPGTRLTVL.

This clone has a handful of counts. In the same sample, other DNA sequences code for this CDR3. The chain carries TRBV28 and TRBJ1-2, with TRBD1 as a possible D gene (6 bases). CDR3 length: 12 amino acids. V gave up 2 bases and J gave up 5 bases, with 6 bases separating them. Germline CDR1 is MDHEN and CDR2 is SYDVKM. The CDR3 here is CASSLRGYGYTF. CDR3 nucleotides: TGTGCCAGCAGTTTAAGGGGGTATGGCTACACCTTC.